This TCR beta chain was recorded in a study of metastatic and nonmetastatic thyroid tumors. MiXCR re-clonotyped the PCR reads for TCRdb. The sample includes 26,000 or so clones, 3.7% seen only once; the top ten take approximately 3%. Between the trimmed V and J ends, which lost 5 bases and 11 bases, there was a span of 10 bases. This CDR3 spans 11 amino acids. Germline V gives CDR1 GTSNPN, CDR2 SVGIG (reference sequence). Nobody among the patients had been given any treatment before thyroid surgery. This clone has ten or more counts. Material: blood. The rearrangement uses TRBV30 and TRBJ1-6, with D unresolved. This clonotype was sampled from a male donor with papillary thyroid cancer or a benign thyroid nodule (not recorded which). Some clones in this sample may be carry-over from other donors' samples. The CDR3 loop is CAWGNTTPLHF. The CDR3 region has the DNA TGTGCCTGGGGGAATACTACACCCCTCCACTTT.